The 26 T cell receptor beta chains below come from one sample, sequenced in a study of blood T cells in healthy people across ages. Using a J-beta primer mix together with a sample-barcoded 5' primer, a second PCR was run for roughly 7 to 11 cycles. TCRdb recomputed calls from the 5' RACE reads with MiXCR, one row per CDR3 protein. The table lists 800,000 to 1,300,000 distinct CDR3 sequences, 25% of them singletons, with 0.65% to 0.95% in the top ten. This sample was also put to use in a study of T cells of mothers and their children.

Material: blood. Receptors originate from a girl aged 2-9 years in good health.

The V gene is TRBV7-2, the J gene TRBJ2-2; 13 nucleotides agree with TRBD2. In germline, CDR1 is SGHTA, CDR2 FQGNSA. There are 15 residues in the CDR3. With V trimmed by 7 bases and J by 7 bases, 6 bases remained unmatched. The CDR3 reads CASTTSGGAGGELFF. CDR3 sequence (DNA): TGTGCCAGCACCACTAGCGGGGGGGCCGGCGGGGAGCTGTTTTTT.

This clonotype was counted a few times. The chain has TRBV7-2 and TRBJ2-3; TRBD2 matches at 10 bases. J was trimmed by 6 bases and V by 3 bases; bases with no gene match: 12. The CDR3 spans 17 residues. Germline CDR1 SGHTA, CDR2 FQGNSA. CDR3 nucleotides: TGTGCCAGCAGCTTCCGTCCCAGCGGGGGGGCTGTCGATACGCAGTATTTT. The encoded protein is CASSFRPSGGAVDTQYF.

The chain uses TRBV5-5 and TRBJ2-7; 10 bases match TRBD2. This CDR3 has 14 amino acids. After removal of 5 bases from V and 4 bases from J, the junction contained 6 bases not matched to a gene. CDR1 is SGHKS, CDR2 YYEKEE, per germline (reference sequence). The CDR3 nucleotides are TGTGCCAGCAGAGCCGGGACTAGCGTATACGAGCAGTACTTC. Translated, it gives CASRAGTSVYEQYF.

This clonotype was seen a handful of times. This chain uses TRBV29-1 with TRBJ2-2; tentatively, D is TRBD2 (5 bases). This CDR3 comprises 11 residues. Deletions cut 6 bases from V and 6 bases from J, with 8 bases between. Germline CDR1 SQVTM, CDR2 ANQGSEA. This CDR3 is CSVLAPGELFF. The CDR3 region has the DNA TGCAGCGTCCTAGCACCCGGGGAGCTGTTTTTT.

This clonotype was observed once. The CDR3 sequence: CASSQGDEELLSIQYF. The CDR3 DNA is TGTGCCAGCAGCCAAGGGGACGAGGAGTTATTAAGCATTCAGTACTTC. The chain combines TRBV4-2 with TRBJ2-4; TRBD1 or TRBD2 may be the D gene (5 bases each). V was trimmed by 1 base and J by 9 bases, leaving 19 bases between them. The germline gives CDR1 LGHNA, CDR2 YNFKEQ. This CDR3 has 16 amino acids.

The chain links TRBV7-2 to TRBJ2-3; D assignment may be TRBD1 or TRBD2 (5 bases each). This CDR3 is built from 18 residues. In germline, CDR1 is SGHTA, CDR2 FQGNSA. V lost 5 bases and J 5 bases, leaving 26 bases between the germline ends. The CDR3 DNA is TGTGCCAGCAGCCCCCAACTGACAGCGGCCATTTTTCGAGATACGCAGTATTTT. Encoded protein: CASSPQLTAAIFRDTQYF.

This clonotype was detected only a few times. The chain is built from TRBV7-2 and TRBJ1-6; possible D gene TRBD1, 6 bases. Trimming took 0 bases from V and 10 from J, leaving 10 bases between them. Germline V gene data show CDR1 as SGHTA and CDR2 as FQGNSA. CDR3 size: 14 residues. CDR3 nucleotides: TGTGCCAGCAGCTTAGCACAGGGTCAGTCACCCCTCCACTTT. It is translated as CASSLAQGQSPLHF.

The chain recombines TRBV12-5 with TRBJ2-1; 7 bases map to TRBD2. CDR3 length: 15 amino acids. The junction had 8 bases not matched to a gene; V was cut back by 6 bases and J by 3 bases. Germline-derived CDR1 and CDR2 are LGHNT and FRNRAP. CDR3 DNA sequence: TGTGCTAGTGGGGGAGGGGATAGCGTCTACAATGAGCAGTTCTTC. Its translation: CASGGGDSVYNEQFF.

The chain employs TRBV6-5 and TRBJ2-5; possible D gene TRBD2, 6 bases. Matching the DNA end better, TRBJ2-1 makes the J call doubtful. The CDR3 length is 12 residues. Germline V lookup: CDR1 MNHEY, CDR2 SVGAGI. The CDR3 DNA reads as TGTGCCAGCAGTTTCGGGACTGGGGAGCAGTTCTTC. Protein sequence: CASSFGTGEQFF.

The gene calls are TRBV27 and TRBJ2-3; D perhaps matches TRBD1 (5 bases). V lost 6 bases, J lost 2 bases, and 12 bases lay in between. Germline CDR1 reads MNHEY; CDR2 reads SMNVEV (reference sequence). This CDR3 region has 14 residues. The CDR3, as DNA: TGTGCCAGCAGGACAGACGTTTCCACAGATACGCAGTATTTT. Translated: CASRTDVSTDTQYF.

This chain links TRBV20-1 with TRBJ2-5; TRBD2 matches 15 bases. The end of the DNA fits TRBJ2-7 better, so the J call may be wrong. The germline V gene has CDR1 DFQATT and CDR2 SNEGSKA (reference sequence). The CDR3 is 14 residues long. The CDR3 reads CSATGLAGGYEQYF. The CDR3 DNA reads TGCAGTGCTACGGGACTAGCGGGGGGCTACGAGCAGTACTTC.

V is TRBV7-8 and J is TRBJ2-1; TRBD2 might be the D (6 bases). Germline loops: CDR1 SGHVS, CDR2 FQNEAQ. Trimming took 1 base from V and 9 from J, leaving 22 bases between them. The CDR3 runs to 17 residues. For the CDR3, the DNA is TGTGCCAGCAGCTTAGACATCTCTAGCGCAGGAGGAGGTGAGCAGTTCTTC. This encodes CASSLDISSAGGGEQFF.

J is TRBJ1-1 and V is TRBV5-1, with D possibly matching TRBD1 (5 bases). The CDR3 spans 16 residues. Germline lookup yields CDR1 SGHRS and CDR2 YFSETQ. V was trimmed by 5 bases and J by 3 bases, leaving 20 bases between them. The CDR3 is CASRAKPIMTDTEAFF. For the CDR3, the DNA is TGCGCCAGCAGAGCTAAACCTATCATGACAGACACTGAAGCTTTCTTT.

In DNA form, the CDR3 reads TGCAGTGCTAGAGATGTCGACAGCGTAACCTACGAGCAGTACTTC. Translation: CSARDVDSVTYEQYF. The chain links TRBV20-1 to TRBJ2-5; TRBD1 is a possible D gene (5 bases). The assigned J gene may be wrong: the sequence end matches TRBJ2-7 better. The CDR3 is made up of 15 amino acids. The germline V gene encodes CDR1 DFQATT and CDR2 SNEGSKA (reference sequence).

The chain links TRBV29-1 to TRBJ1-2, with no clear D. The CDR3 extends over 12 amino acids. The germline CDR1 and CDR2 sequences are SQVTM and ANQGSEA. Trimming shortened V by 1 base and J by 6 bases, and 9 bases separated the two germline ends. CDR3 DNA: TGCAGCGTTGAAGTAGTAGGAGATGGCTACACCTTC. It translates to CSVEVVGDGYTF.

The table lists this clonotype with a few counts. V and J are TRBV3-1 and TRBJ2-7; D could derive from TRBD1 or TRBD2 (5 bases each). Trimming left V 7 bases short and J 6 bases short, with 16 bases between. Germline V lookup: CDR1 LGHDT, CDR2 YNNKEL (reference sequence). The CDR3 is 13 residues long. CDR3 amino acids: CASTTAGTLEQYF. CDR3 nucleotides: TGTGCCAGCACCACTGCCGGGACCCTCGAGCAGTACTTC.

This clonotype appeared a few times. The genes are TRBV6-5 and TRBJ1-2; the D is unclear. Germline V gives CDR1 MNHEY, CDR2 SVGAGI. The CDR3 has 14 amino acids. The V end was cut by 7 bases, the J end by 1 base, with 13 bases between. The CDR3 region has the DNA TGTGCCAGCACTCCCCAAGGTTTTAACTATGGCTACACCTTC. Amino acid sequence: CASTPQGFNYGYTF.

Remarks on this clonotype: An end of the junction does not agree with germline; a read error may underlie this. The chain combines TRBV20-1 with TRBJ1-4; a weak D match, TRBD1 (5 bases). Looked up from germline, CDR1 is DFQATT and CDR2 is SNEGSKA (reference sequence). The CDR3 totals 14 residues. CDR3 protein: CSPTPGLGTEKLSF. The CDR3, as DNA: TGCAGCCCAACCCCGGGCCTAGGGACTGAAAAACTGTCTTTT.

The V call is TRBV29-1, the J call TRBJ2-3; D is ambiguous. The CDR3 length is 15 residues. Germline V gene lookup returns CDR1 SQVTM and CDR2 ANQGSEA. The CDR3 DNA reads TGCAGTGGACCGCAGGTGGAACGTAACACAGATACGCAGTATTTT. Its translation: CSGPQVERNTDTQYF.

CDR3 sequence reads: CASRFGGPDETQYF. Written as DNA, the CDR3 is TGTGCCAGCAGGTTCGGGGGGCCAGATGAGACCCAGTACTTC. The chain uses TRBV3-1 and TRBJ2-1; possible D gene TRBD2, 7 bases. Matching the DNA end better, TRBJ2-5 makes the J call doubtful. Germline V gene lookup returns CDR1 LGHDT and CDR2 YNNKEL (reference sequence). The CDR3 is 14 amino acids.

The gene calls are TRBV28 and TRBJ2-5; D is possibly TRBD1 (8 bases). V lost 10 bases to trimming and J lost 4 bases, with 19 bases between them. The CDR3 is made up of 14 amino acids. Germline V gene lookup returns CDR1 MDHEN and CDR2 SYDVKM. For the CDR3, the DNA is TGTGCCACAATCAGGACAGGGAGGGTAGAGACCCAGTACTTC. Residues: CATIRTGRVETQYF. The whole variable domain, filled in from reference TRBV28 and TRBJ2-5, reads DVKVTQSSRYLVKRTGEKVFLECVQDMDHENMFWYRQDPGLGLRLIYFSYDVKMKEKGDIPEGYSVSREKKERFSLILESASTNQTSMYLCATIRTGRVETQYFGPGTRLLVL.

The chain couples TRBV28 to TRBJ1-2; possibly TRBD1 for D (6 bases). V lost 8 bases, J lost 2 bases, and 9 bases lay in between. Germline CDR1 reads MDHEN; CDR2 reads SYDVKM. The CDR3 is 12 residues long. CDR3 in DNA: TGTGCCAGCCAACAGGGCAACTATGGCTACACCTTC. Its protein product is CASQQGNYGYTF.

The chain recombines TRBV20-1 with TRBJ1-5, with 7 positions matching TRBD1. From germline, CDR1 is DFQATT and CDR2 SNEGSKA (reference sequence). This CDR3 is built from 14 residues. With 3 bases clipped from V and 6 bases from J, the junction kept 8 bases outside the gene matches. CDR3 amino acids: CSASAGQFVQPQHF. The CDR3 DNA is TGCAGTGCTAGCGCGGGACAGTTTGTTCAGCCCCAGCATTTT.

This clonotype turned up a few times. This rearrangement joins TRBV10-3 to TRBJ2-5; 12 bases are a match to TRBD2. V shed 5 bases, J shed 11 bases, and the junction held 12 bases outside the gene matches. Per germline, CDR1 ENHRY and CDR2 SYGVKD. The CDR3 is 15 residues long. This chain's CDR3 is CAISPSGGVLREQYF. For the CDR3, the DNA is TGTGCCATCAGTCCTAGCGGGGGGGTGCTACGGGAGCAGTACTTC.

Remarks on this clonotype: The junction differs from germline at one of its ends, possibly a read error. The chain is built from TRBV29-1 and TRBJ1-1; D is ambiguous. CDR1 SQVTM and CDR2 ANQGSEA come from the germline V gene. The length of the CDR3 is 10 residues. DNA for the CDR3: TGCAGCGGCCGGAACACTGAAGCTATCTTT. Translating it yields CSGRNTEAIF.

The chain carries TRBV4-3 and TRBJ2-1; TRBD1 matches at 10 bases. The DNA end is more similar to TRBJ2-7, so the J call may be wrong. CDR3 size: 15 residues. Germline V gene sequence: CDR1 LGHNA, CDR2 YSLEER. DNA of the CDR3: TGCGCCAGCAGCCTAGCCCGGACAGGGGGCTACGAGCAGTACTTC. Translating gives CASSLARTGGYEQYF.